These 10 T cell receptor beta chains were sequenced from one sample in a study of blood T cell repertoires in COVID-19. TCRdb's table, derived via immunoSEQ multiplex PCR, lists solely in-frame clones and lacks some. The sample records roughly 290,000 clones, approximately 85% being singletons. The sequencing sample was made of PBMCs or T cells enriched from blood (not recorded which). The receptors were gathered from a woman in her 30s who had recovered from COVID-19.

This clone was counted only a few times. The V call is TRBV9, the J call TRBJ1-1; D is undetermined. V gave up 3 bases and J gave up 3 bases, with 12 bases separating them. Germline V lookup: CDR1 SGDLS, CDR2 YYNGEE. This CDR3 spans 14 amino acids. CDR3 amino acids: CASSAGGRDTEAFF. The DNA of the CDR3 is TGTGCCAGCAGCGCGGGTGGCCGGGACACTGAAGCTTTCTTT.

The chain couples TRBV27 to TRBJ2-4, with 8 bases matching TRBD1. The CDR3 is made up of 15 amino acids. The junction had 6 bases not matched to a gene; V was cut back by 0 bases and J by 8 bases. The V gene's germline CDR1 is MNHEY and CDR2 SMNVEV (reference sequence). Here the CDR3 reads CASSLSWTGWDIQYF. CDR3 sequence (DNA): TGTGCCAGCAGTTTATCCTGGACAGGGTGGGACATTCAGTACTTC.

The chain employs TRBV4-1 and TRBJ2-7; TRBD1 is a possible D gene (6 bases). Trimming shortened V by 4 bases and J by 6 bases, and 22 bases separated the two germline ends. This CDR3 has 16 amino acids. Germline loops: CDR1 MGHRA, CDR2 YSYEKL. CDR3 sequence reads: CASSLTGDGGRTEQYF. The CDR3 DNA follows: TGCGCCAGCAGCCTCACCGGCGATGGGGGCCGTACCGAGCAGTACTTC.

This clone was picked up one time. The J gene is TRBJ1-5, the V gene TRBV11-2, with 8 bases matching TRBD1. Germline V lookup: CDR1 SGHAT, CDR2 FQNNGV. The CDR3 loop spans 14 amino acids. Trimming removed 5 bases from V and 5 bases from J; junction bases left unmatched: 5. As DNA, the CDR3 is TGTGCCAGCAGCCGGGGACAGGTGGATCAGCCCCAGCATTTT. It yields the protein CASSRGQVDQPQHF.

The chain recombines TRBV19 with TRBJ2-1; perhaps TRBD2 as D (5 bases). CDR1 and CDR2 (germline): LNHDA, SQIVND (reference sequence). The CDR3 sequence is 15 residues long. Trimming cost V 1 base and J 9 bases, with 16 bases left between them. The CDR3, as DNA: TGTGCCAGTAGTATAGGACCTCCTCCGGGGAGTGAGCAGTTCTTC. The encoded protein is CASSIGPPPGSEQFF.

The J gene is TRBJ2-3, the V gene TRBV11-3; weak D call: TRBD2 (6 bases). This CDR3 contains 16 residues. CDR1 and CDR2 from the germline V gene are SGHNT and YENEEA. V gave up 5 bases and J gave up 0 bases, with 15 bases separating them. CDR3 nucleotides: TGTGCCAGCAGCCACCGGACTACCTCTAGCACAGATACGCAGTATTTT. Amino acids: CASSHRTTSSTDTQYF.

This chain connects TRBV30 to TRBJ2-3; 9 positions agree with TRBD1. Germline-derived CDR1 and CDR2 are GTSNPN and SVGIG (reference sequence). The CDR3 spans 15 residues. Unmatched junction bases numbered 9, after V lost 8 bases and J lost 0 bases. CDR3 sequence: CAARTGAISTDTQYF. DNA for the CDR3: TGTGCCGCAAGGACAGGGGCGATTAGCACAGATACGCAGTATTTT.

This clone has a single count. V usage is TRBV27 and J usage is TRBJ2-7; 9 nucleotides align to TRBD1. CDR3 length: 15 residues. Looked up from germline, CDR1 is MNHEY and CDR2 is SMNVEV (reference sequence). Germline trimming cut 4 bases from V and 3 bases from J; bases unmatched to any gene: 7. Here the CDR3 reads CASSSPGTGIYEQYF. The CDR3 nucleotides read TGTGCCAGCAGTTCCCCCGGGACAGGGATCTACGAGCAGTACTTC.

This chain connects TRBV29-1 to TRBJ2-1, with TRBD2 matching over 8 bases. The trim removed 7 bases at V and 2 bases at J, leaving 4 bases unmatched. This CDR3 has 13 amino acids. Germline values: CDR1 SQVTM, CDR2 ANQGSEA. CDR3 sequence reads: CSAGGGTYNEQFF. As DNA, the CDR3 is TGCAGCGCGGGAGGGGGAACCTACAATGAGCAGTTCTTC.

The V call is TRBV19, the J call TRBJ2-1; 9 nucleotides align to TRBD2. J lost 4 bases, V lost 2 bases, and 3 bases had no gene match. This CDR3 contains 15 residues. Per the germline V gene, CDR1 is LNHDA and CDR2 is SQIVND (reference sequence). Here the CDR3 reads CASSISLAGYNEQFF. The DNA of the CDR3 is TGTGCCAGTAGTATATCCCTAGCGGGGTACAATGAGCAGTTCTTC.